This record concerns one T cell receptor (beta chain) sequence. Antigen unknown. TCRdb re-analyzed the 5' RACE reads; it lists each CDR3 protein once, without DNA. The table gives 300,000 to 500,000 distinct CDR3 sequences; the top ten clones make up about 10% of it. The source of the sample is a study of T cells expressing NK-cell markers. Findings and caveats of the study: Whether expanded NKG2C+ T cell clones recognized HCMV stayed uncertain.

The CDR3 runs to 15 residues. Sequencing was carried out using blood T cells: a sorted CD56 or NKG2C T cell subset, CD4+ or CD8+ T cells, or bulk PBMC T cells (not recorded which). This clonotype was sampled from a woman in her 50s in good health. The V gene is TRBV12-3 or TRBV12-4, the J gene TRBJ1-5; absent DNA, TCRdb's TRBD1 call cannot be checked. CDR3 sequence reads: CASSGTGAINQPQHF.